The present TCR beta chain was sequenced within a study of CD8+ T cells in alopecia areata. The wider study: Tofacitinib administration persisted for 6 to 18 months, succeeded by 6 months off drug.

The treatment was: oral pan-JAK inhibitor, 5-10 mg twice daily. Sorting from PBMCs produced CD4+ and CD8+ T cells. Isolated RNA was reverse transcribed into cDNA used as the sequencing template. Clones were sequenced by immunoSEQ multiplex PCR, and TCRdb holds only the in-frame ones, with some missing. Seen here are 87,000 or so clones, over 70% observed once, and the top ten hold 17%. CDR1 and CDR2 (germline): GTSNPN, SVGIG (reference sequence). The CDR3 contains 12 residues. Trimming left V 3 bases short and J 2 bases short, with 7 bases between. Sequenced here: CD8+ T cells sorted from blood, sampled at approximately week 45, from a patient treated with tofacitinib. The chain is built from TRBV30 and TRBJ1-1, with no clear D. The receptor was derived from a human donor with alopecia areata. CDR3 sequence: CAWRYINTEAFF. In nucleotides, the CDR3 is TGTGCCTGGAGGTACATAAACACTGAAGCTTTCTTT.